One and the same sample provided the 29 T cell receptor beta chains below, sequenced in a study of Ad26.COV2.S vaccination and SARS-CoV-2 variants. Libraries were prepared by immunoSEQ multiplex PCR; TCRdb keeps only in-frame clonotypes and omits some of them. Counted here are about 410,000 clones, about 91% occurring once; the ten biggest clones make up around 1.8%. Treatment given: 15 to 20 received Ad26.COV2.S at low or high dose, single or two shots; 5 received placebo; per-sample allocation not given. Material that was analyzed had been drawn on day 63 after the first vaccine or placebo injection. Material: peripheral blood, obtained in a trial of Ad26.COV2.S vaccine versus placebo. Receptors originate from a person aged 18-60 years who received the Ad26.COV2.S COVID-19 vaccine or a placebo.

This clone is a singleton in its sample. V usage is TRBV5-1 and J usage is TRBJ2-7; TRBD2 is a possible D gene (5 bases). CDR1 and CDR2 from the germline V gene are SGHRS and YFSETQ. The CDR3 totals 14 residues. The V and J ends lost 0 bases and 4 bases respectively, with 11 bases between them. This CDR3 is CASSLEARRYEQYF. DNA for the CDR3: TGCGCCAGCAGCTTGGAGGCCCGGAGGTACGAGCAGTACTTC.

This sequence joins TRBV5-1 and TRBJ2-7; TRBD2 might be the D (6 bases). This CDR3 is built from 14 residues. Germline lookup yields CDR1 SGHRS and CDR2 YFSETQ. V lost 3 bases and J 3 bases, leaving 13 bases between the germline ends. The CDR3 loop reads CASSSGTDYYEQYF. The CDR3 DNA is TGCGCCAGCAGCTCCGGGACGGACTACTACGAGCAGTACTTC.

The rearrangement links TRBV11-2 to TRBJ1-1, with D unresolved. From germline, CDR1 is SGHAT and CDR2 FQNNGV. The germline V and J ends were trimmed by 0 bases and 3 bases, with 11 bases remaining between them. The CDR3 is 15 amino acids. CDR3: CASSLEVGRYTEAFF. The CDR3 coding sequence is TGTGCCAGCAGCTTAGAGGTCGGCAGATACACTGAAGCTTTCTTT.

This chain links TRBV2 with TRBJ1-3; D remains ambiguous. The CDR3 has 16 residues. The germline V gene encodes CDR1 SNHLY and CDR2 FYNNEI. V was clipped by 0 bases and J by 4 bases, with 13 bases between them. This chain's CDR3 is CASSEALVLTGNTIYF. CDR3 bases: TGTGCCAGCAGTGAAGCGCTAGTCCTAACAGGAAACACCATATATTTT.

The CDR3: CASNALAGSDTQYF. CDR3 DNA sequence: TGTGCCAGTAATGCCCTAGCGGGAAGTGATACGCAGTATTTT. V gene TRBV19 combines with J gene TRBJ2-3, with TRBD2 matching over 9 bases. This CDR3 has 14 amino acids. Trimming removed 7 bases from V and 6 bases from J; junction bases left unmatched: 8. CDR1 and CDR2 from the germline V gene are LNHDA and SQIVND (reference sequence).

V usage is TRBV4-2 and J usage is TRBJ2-7; D call uncertain. CDR3 length: 11 residues. The germline V gene has CDR1 LGHNA and CDR2 YNFKEQ. V lost 1 base, J lost 6 bases, and 4 bases lay in between. CDR3 in amino acids: CASSQGSEQYF. The CDR3 DNA sequence: TGTGCCAGCAGCCAAGGGTCCGAGCAGTACTTC.

The rearrangement joins TRBV9 to TRBJ2-3; 10 nucleotides line up with TRBD2. In germline, CDR1 is SGDLS, CDR2 YYNGEE. CDR3 length: 18 amino acids. The junction had 8 bases not matched to a gene; V was cut back by 0 bases and J by 1 base. This chain's CDR3 is CASSVASGSGAGTDTQYF. CDR3 nucleotides: TGTGCCAGCAGCGTAGCTAGCGGGAGCGGGGCGGGCACAGATACGCAGTATTTT. Full variable domain (rest looked up from reference TRBV9 and TRBJ2-3): DSGVTQTPKHLITATGQRVTLRCSPRSGDLSVYWYQQSLDQGLQFLIQYYNGEERAKGNILERFSAQQFPDLHSELNLSSLELGDSALYFCASSVASGSGAGTDTQYFGPGTRLTVL.

V gene TRBV18 combines with J gene TRBJ2-6; either TRBD1 or TRBD2 may supply D (5 bases each). The germline V gene has CDR1 KGHSH and CDR2 LQKENI. V was clipped by 4 bases and J by 2 bases, with 6 bases between them. The CDR3 length is 14 residues. CDR3 sequence reads: CASSRGTGANVLTF. The DNA for the CDR3 is TGTGCCAGCTCACGGGGGACTGGGGCCAACGTCCTGACTTTC.

This clone has more than one count but fewer than ten. The rearrangement joins TRBV4-1 to TRBJ2-7, with D perhaps matching TRBD2 (5 bases). The germline V gene has CDR1 MGHRA and CDR2 YSYEKL. V was clipped by 0 bases and J by 2 bases, with 11 bases between them. The CDR3 loop spans 15 amino acids. CDR3 coding DNA: TGCGCCAGCAGCCAAGAAGAAGCGGAGGCCTACGAGCAGTACTTC. It encodes CASSQEEAEAYEQYF.

The chain carries TRBV10-3 and TRBJ2-3; 7 bases agree with TRBD1. The CDR3 covers 14 residues. Germline values: CDR1 ENHRY, CDR2 SYGVKD. V shed 6 bases and J 2 bases; nucleotides not matched to a gene: 5. CDR3 in amino acids: CAISGDSPTDTQYF. The CDR3 nucleotides are TGTGCCATCAGCGGGGACAGCCCCACAGATACGCAGTATTTT.

The chain has TRBV30 and TRBJ1-1, with D unclear. Looked up from germline, CDR1 is GTSNPN and CDR2 is SVGIG (reference sequence). The CDR3 is 13 amino acids. Trimming pared 3 bases from V and 5 bases from J, leaving 13 bases between. CDR3 DNA sequence: TGTGCCTGGAGCGAGGGCACTTCGACTGAAGCTTTCTTT. Translating gives CAWSEGTSTEAFF.

The chain employs TRBV29-1 and TRBJ2-2, with D unclear. The V gene's germline CDR1 is SQVTM and CDR2 ANQGSEA. CDR3 length: 16 amino acids. Trimming pared 6 bases from V and 0 bases from J, leaving 17 bases between. The CDR3 is CSVPLLPGANTGELFF. The DNA of the CDR3 is TGCAGCGTCCCCCTTCTCCCGGGCGCGAACACCGGGGAGCTGTTTTTT.

The chain combines TRBV2 with TRBJ2-2; D not resolved. Germline-derived CDR1 and CDR2 are SNHLY and FYNNEI. The CDR3 runs 16 residues. Trimming left V 6 bases short and J 3 bases short, with 17 bases between. The CDR3 protein is CASRSGDSTYTGELFF. The CDR3 DNA reads as TGTGCCAGCAGATCCGGAGACTCGACCTACACCGGGGAGCTGTTTTTT.

CDR3 amino acids: CASSEGTGFSHPYEQYF. The CDR3 DNA is TGCGCCAGCAGTGAAGGGACAGGGTTTTCCCACCCCTACGAGCAGTACTTC. The chain couples TRBV10-2 to TRBJ2-7; TRBD1 matches at 9 bases. With V trimmed by 3 bases and J by 2 bases, 11 bases remained unmatched. The CDR3 sequence is 17 residues long. Per the germline V gene, CDR1 is WSHSY and CDR2 is SAAADI.

The rearrangement links TRBV28 to TRBJ2-6; D unclear. The V end was cut by 0 bases, the J end by 0 bases, with 12 bases between. There are 18 residues in the CDR3. Looked up from germline, CDR1 is MDHEN and CDR2 is SYDVKM. The CDR3 is CASSLWDPEDSGANVLTF. CDR3 in DNA: TGTGCCAGCAGTTTATGGGACCCCGAGGACTCTGGGGCCAACGTCCTGACTTTC.

The chain joins TRBV7-8 to TRBJ2-1; 14 bases line up with TRBD2. This CDR3 is built from 15 residues. V lost 7 bases and J lost 7; bases outside the gene matches: 6. Per germline, CDR1 SGHVS and CDR2 FQNEAQ. For the CDR3, the DNA is TGTGCCAGCAACGCTAGGACTAGCGGGAGGAATGAGCAGTTCTTC. Translating it yields CASNARTSGRNEQFF.

The chain recombines TRBV5-4 with TRBJ2-1; D uncertain. CDR1 and CDR2 from the germline V gene are SGHNT and YYREEE (reference sequence). V lost 3 bases and J 7 bases, leaving 8 bases between the germline ends. The CDR3 spans 12 residues. CDR3 DNA: TGTGCCAGCAGCTCGATGGTGAATGAGCAGTTCTTC. Translation gives CASSSMVNEQFF. Filled out from reference TRBV5-4 and TRBJ2-1, the complete variable domain reads ETGVTQSPTHLIKTRGQQVTLRCSSQSGHNTVSWYQQALGQGPQFIFQYYREEENGRGNFPPRFSGLQFPNYSSELNVNALELDDSALYLCASSSMVNEQFFGPGTRLTVL.

This chain joins TRBV7-9 and TRBJ2-2; tentatively, D is TRBD2 (6 bases). The CDR3 totals 16 residues. The V gene lost 2 bases and the J gene lost 6 bases, with 16 bases spanning the gap. Germline V CDR1 and CDR2: SEHNR, FQNEAQ (reference sequence). The CDR3 bases are TGTGCCAGCAGCTTAATCGCGGGAAAGGCGGCCGGGGAGCTGTTTTTT. As protein: CASSLIAGKAAGELFF.

V usage is TRBV28 and J usage is TRBJ1-2, with D unclear. CDR1 is MDHEN, CDR2 SYDVKM, per germline. The CDR3 length is 12 residues. Trimming shortened V by 10 bases and J by 6 bases, and 15 bases separated the two germline ends. CDR3 region: CATYGIGNGYTF. The CDR3 bases are TGTGCCACCTACGGAATTGGGAATGGCTACACCTTC.

The genes are TRBV18 and TRBJ2-6; D remains unclear. Looked up from germline, CDR1 is KGHSH and CDR2 is LQKENI. This CDR3 spans 15 amino acids. V gave up 6 bases and J gave up 0 bases, with 9 bases separating them. DNA for the CDR3: TGTGCCAGCTCTTCAATGAGCTCTGGGGCCAACGTCCTGACTTTC. Protein: CASSSMSSGANVLTF.

V usage is TRBV7-2 and J usage is TRBJ1-2; D remains ambiguous. V was clipped by 5 bases and J by 2 bases, with 9 bases between them. The germline gives CDR1 SGHTA, CDR2 FQGNSA. The CDR3 length is 13 residues. The CDR3 here is CASSPDGNYGYTF. CDR3 DNA sequence: TGTGCCAGCAGCCCGGACGGGAACTATGGCTACACCTTC.

The chain uses TRBV28 and TRBJ1-4; no reliable D call. CDR1 and CDR2 from the germline V gene are MDHEN and SYDVKM. V was pared by 4 bases and J by 7 bases, with 16 bases between. CDR3 length: 15 amino acids. CDR3 amino acids: CASSSPTPRGEKLFF. In DNA, the CDR3 is TGTGCCAGCAGTTCTCCGACACCCCGGGGTGAAAAACTGTTTTTT.

This clone occurred a few times. The V gene is TRBV7-9, the J gene TRBJ2-4; 10 bases map to TRBD1. The V and J ends lost 5 bases and 8 bases, in that order; junction bases with no gene match: 6. CDR1 SEHNR and CDR2 FQNEAQ come from the germline V gene (reference sequence). This CDR3 contains 14 residues. The CDR3 protein is CASSTTGGGDIQYF. The DNA for the CDR3 is TGTGCCAGCAGCACGACAGGGGGCGGTGACATTCAGTACTTC.

This clone appeared once. CDR3 nucleotide sequence: TGTGCCACCAGCGACAGGGGCTATGGCTACACCTTC. It is translated as CATSDRGYGYTF. V is TRBV24-1 and J is TRBJ1-2; 8 bases align to TRBD1. This CDR3 has 12 amino acids. J was trimmed by 4 bases and V by 7 bases; bases with no gene match: 1. Germline V gene sequence: CDR1 KGHDR, CDR2 SFDVKD.

The rearrangement links TRBV7-2 to TRBJ2-7; 12 bases map to TRBD1. Trimming at V came to 2 bases and at J to 6 bases, leaving 5 bases not matched to a gene. Germline V gene lookup returns CDR1 SGHTA and CDR2 FQGNSA. CDR3 length: 15 amino acids. CDR3 sequence (DNA): TGTGCCAGCAGCTTACAGGGACAGGGGGCGGGCGAGCAGTACTTC. Translated: CASSLQGQGAGEQYF. Supplemented by reference TRBV7-2 and TRBJ2-7, the full variable domain reads GAGVSQSPSNKVTEKGKDVELRCDPISGHTALYWYRQSLGQGLEFLIYFQGNSAPDKSGLPSDRFSAERTGGSVSTLTIQRTQQEDSAVYLCASSLQGQGAGEQYFGPGTRLTVT.

The V call is TRBV7-9, the J call TRBJ1-2; TRBD1 agrees at 9 bases. The CDR3 loop spans 15 amino acids. Germline CDR1 is SEHNR and CDR2 is FQNEAQ (reference sequence). Losses at the gene ends were 1 base for V and 4 bases for J; bases not matched to a gene: 4. The CDR3 here is CASSLGTGAFYGYTF. The CDR3 DNA is TGTGCCAGCAGCTTAGGGACAGGGGCTTTCTATGGCTACACCTTC.

The V call is TRBV3-1 (or the pseudogene TRBV3-2), the J call TRBJ1-2, with D possibly being TRBD1 (5 bases). With 2 bases removed from V and 4 bases from J, the gap between germline ends came to 14 bases. The CDR3 is made up of 15 amino acids. The germline V gene has CDR1 LGHDT and CDR2 YNNKEL (reference sequence). DNA of the CDR3: TGTGCCAGCAGCCAAACCGGGACGGCCCCCTATGGCTACACCTTC. This sequence encodes CASSQTGTAPYGYTF.

The CDR3 region has the DNA TGTGCCAGCAGCTCCAACAGGATTAGCACAGATACGCAGTATTTT. Translated: CASSSNRISTDTQYF. The chain is built from TRBV7-2 and TRBJ2-3, with a possible D match to TRBD1 (5 bases). The CDR3 is made up of 15 amino acids. Germline CDR1 is SGHTA and CDR2 is FQGNSA. Between the trimmed V and J ends, which lost 4 bases and 0 bases, there was a span of 11 bases.

This clone was seen only once. V usage is TRBV7-9 and J usage is TRBJ2-7, with D perhaps TRBD1 (6 bases). This CDR3 is 14 amino acids long. Trimming took off 3 bases at V and 6 bases at J, with 15 bases between the two ends. The germline V gene encodes CDR1 SEHNR and CDR2 FQNEAQ (reference sequence). This CDR3 is CASSLDSPPFEQYF. The CDR3 nucleotides read TGTGCCAGCAGCTTGGACAGTCCGCCTTTCGAGCAGTACTTC. The whole variable domain, remainder taken from reference TRBV7-9 and TRBJ2-7, is DTGVSQNPRHKITKRGQNVTFRCDPISEHNRLYWYRQTLGQGPEFLTYFQNEAQLEKSRLLSDRFSAERPKGSFSTLEIQRTEQGDSAMYLCASSLDSPPFEQYFGPGTRLTVT.